Presented here are 17 T cell receptor beta chains from one specimen sequenced in a study of vaccination effects on CD4 cells after COVID-19. For these receptors, no antigen is known. Sequencing was performed with immunoSEQ multiplex PCR; in TCRdb, only in-frame clones are kept and a portion is missing. The repertoire consists of under 55,000 clones, with 60% to 75% occurring once and the leading ten covering 6.5% to 8.5%. When less than 12 days of culture had elapsed, CD4+ T cells were isolated. The cohort was immunized with two doses of either the BNT162b2 or mRNA-1273 vaccine. This specimen was CD4+ T cells from PBMCs cultured without peptide, taken after COVID-19 vaccination. These receptor sequences come from a human donor who received a COVID-19 vaccine.

This chain uses TRBV18 with TRBJ2-7; no definite D call. The CDR3 covers 13 residues. Trimming took 2 bases from V and 0 from J, leaving 5 bases between them. Germline V gene sequence: CDR1 KGHSH, CDR2 LQKENI. CDR3 nucleotides: TGTGCCAGCTCACCAGGGTCCTCCTACGAGCAGTACTTC. The encoded protein is CASSPGSSYEQYF.

The rearrangement uses TRBV7-8 and TRBJ2-7; the D gene is possibly TRBD2 (5 bases). The germline V gene encodes CDR1 SGHVS and CDR2 FQNEAQ. V was cut by 4 bases and J by 2 bases, with 18 bases left in between. The CDR3 runs to 16 residues. This CDR3 is CASSSPSRGRTYEQYF. DNA of the CDR3: TGTGCCAGCAGCTCTCCTTCGCGCGGGCGTACCTACGAGCAGTACTTC.

The J gene is TRBJ2-2, the V gene TRBV6-5, with TRBD1 matching 8 bases. The J segment lost 7 bases and the V segment lost 6 bases, leaving 10 bases of the junction unmatched. The CDR3 covers 15 residues. Looked up from germline, CDR1 is MNHEY and CDR2 is SVGAGI. The CDR3, as DNA: TGTGCCAGCAGCAGAGGACAGGGAGGTGGCGGGGAGCTGTTTTTT. As protein: CASSRGQGGGGELFF.

The chain has TRBV6-5 and TRBJ1-3; no reliable D call. The CDR3 has 15 residues. Trimming left V 8 bases short and J 0 bases short, with 14 bases between. The germline V gene has CDR1 MNHEY and CDR2 SVGAGI. The CDR3 here is CASRKTPDSGNTIYF. CDR3 DNA: TGTGCCAGCCGAAAGACACCGGACTCTGGAAACACCATATATTTT.

Here the CDR3 DNA reads TGTGCCAGCAGCCTGCAGGGTATTTATGGCTACACCTTC. It yields the protein CASSLQGIYGYTF. The J gene is TRBJ1-2, the V gene TRBV27, with D maybe TRBD1 (5 bases). CDR1 and CDR2 (germline): MNHEY, SMNVEV (reference sequence). The CDR3 runs 13 residues. V lost 6 bases, J lost 5 bases, and 13 bases lay in between.

The V and J genes are TRBV4-1 and TRBJ2-1; TRBD2 matches 10 bases. Trimming removed 0 bases from V and 5 bases from J; junction bases left unmatched: 7. Germline V gene data show CDR1 as MGHRA and CDR2 as YSYEKL. The CDR3 loop spans 17 amino acids. The CDR3 loop reads CASSQDLSGRGNNEQFF. CDR3 bases: TGCGCCAGCAGCCAAGATTTGAGCGGGAGGGGCAACAATGAGCAGTTCTTC.

V is TRBV14 and J is TRBJ2-2; possibly TRBD1 for D (6 bases). CDR3 length: 14 amino acids. V was cut by 4 bases and J by 4 bases, with 10 bases left in between. Looked up from germline, CDR1 is SGHDN and CDR2 is FVKESK. The CDR3 loop is CASSRQGRTGELFF. The CDR3 DNA reads TGTGCCAGCAGCCGGCAGGGGCGCACCGGGGAGCTGTTTTTT. Complete variable domain (other parts from reference TRBV14 and TRBJ2-2): EAGVTQFPSHSVIEKGQTVTLRCDPISGHDNLYWYRRVMGKEIKFLLHFVKESKQDESGMPNNRFLAERTGGTYSTLKVQPAELEDSGVYFCASSRQGRTGELFFGEGSRLTVL.

V gene TRBV7-6 combines with J gene TRBJ2-2; TRBD1 is a possible D gene (5 bases). Trimming removed 4 bases at V and 3 bases at J, with 15 bases between. Germline assignment: CDR1 SGHVS and CDR2 FNYEAQ. The CDR3 has 16 amino acids. In DNA, the CDR3 is TGTGCCAGCAGCTCCCTCCCGGACACTTACACCGGGGAGCTGTTTTTT. This codes for CASSSLPDTYTGELFF.

This chain joins TRBV6-5 and TRBJ1-1; no clear D gene. This CDR3 contains 12 residues. Trimming removed 0 bases at V and 11 bases at J, with 10 bases between. Per the germline V gene, CDR1 is MNHEY and CDR2 is SVGAGI. CDR3 bases: TGTGCCAGCAGTTACTCCAGGACGGCCGCTTTCTTT. It is translated as CASSYSRTAAFF.

The chain couples TRBV7-2 to TRBJ2-4, with 13 nucleotides matching TRBD2. V lost 1 base to trimming and J lost 8 bases; unmatched junction nucleotides: 5. The CDR3 length is 16 residues. Germline V gene data show CDR1 as SGHTA and CDR2 as FQGNSA. CDR3 in DNA: TGTGCCAGCAGCTTAGGATCGGGACTAGCGGGATACATTCAGTACTTC. Amino acids: CASSLGSGLAGYIQYF.

The CDR3 loop reads CASSQDSGLREFF. The DNA of the CDR3 is TGCGCCAGCAGCCAAGATTCGGGGTTAAGGGAGTTCTTC. This rearrangement joins TRBV4-1 to TRBJ2-1; D might be TRBD2 (5 bases). The V gene's germline CDR1 is MGHRA and CDR2 YSYEKL. V was shortened by 0 bases and J by 14 bases, with 14 bases between the two germline ends. This CDR3 is built from 13 residues.

This clone was seen only a few times. The chain employs TRBV7-2 and TRBJ1-5, with no clear D. CDR1 is SGHTA, CDR2 FQGNSA, per germline. V lost 1 base to trimming and J lost 0 bases, with 7 bases between them. The CDR3 spans 15 residues. The CDR3 coding sequence is TGTGCCAGCAGCTTAGACAGCCGTAGCAATCAGCCCCAGCATTTT. This encodes CASSLDSRSNQPQHF.

This clone was picked up one time. The chain carries TRBV6-1 and TRBJ2-7; possibly TRBD1 for D (5 bases). The V end was cut by 3 bases, the J end by 5 bases, with 20 bases between. Germline-derived CDR1 and CDR2 are MNHNS and SASEGT. The CDR3 totals 16 residues. The CDR3 is CASSDAAGPNPHEQYF. The CDR3 DNA reads as TGTGCCAGCAGTGACGCGGCAGGGCCTAACCCCCACGAGCAGTACTTC.

The chain carries TRBV7-9 and TRBJ2-5; a weak D match, TRBD2 (5 bases). This CDR3 has 17 amino acids. Trimming stripped 1 base from V and 9 bases from J, with 24 bases between. In germline, CDR1 is SEHNR, CDR2 FQNEAQ (reference sequence). The CDR3 nucleotides read TGTGCCAGCAGCTTAGAAGAGGGCCTGGATTTCAGTCCGGCCCAGTACTTC. It codes for CASSLEEGLDFSPAQYF.

There are a few counts of this clone. The chain links TRBV4-1 to TRBJ2-1, with unresolved D. V lost 6 bases, J lost 7 bases, and 22 bases lay in between. There are 16 residues in the CDR3. Germline V lookup: CDR1 MGHRA, CDR2 YSYEKL. CDR3 bases: TGCGCCAGCAGGGAACACCTAGTCCTTAAAGCAAATGAGCAGTTCTTC. It yields the protein CASREHLVLKANEQFF.

V and J are TRBV5-8 and TRBJ1-1; 7 bases fit TRBD1. Germline V CDR1 and CDR2: SGHTS, YDEGEE. Trimming at V came to 6 bases and at J to 0 bases, leaving 2 bases not matched to a gene. The CDR3 is 13 amino acids. CDR3 in amino acids: CASKGQLNTEAFF. The CDR3 nucleotides read TGTGCCAGCAAGGGACAGCTGAACACTGAAGCTTTCTTT.

The rearrangement uses TRBV19 and TRBJ2-7; D is ambiguous. Germline CDR1 is LNHDA and CDR2 is SQIVND (reference sequence). The V end lost 4 bases, the J end lost 2 bases, and 12 bases lay between the germline ends. The CDR3 runs 14 residues. The CDR3: CASSKAGRAYEQYF. CDR3 nucleotides: TGTGCCAGTAGTAAAGCAGGTAGGGCCTACGAGCAGTACTTC.